A selection of T cell receptor beta chains follows, all from one sample in a study of blood T cell repertoires in COVID-19. Using immunoSEQ multiplex PCR, the repertoire was profiled, and TCRdb retains in-frame clones only, with some absent. This table has a few hundred thousand clones, roughly nine tenths appearing once. Material: PBMCs or T cells enriched from blood (not recorded which). Receptors were obtained from a woman aged 40 to 55 who had been exposed to COVID-19. Each CDR3 is given with its conserved first and last residue. Fields, in order: V gene, D gene, J gene, clone size, CDR3 DNA, CDR3 protein. D genes are given only for firm matches. Only part of the rows carry a size: once, few, many, or a class if the clone is expanded.

>TRBV19|NA|TRBJ1-5|NA
TGTGCCAGTAGTTATTCTATGCGGATTAATCAGCCCCAGCATTTT
CASSYSMRINQPQHF
>TRBV9|TRBD1|TRBJ2-6|NA
TGTGCCAGCAGCGTAGCCCTGACCGGGACAGGGACCCTCTCTGGGGCCAACGTCCTGACTTTC
CASSVALTGTGTLSGANVLTF
>TRBV7-9|TRBD2|TRBJ2-1|few
TGTGCCAGCAGCTTAGGGATGACTAGCGGTACTCCCAATGAGCAGTTCTTC
CASSLGMTSGTPNEQFF
>TRBV5-5|TRBD2|TRBJ2-3|NA
TGTGCCAGCAGCTTGGTTGTAGCGGGAGGGGGGGCAGATACGCAGTATTTT
CASSLVVAGGGADTQYF
>TRBV3-1/TRBV3-2|NA|TRBJ1-2|NA
TGTGCCAGCAGCCAAGATTTCCAGAGTAGCGTCTATGGCTACACCTTC
CASSQDFQSSVYGYTF
>TRBV24-1|NA|TRBJ2-3|NA
TGTGCCACCAGTGAACGACAGGCCACAGATACGCAGTATTTT
CATSERQATDTQYF
>TRBV21-1|NA|TRBJ1-5|NA
TGTGCCAGCAGCAAATTCCCCTTTTATAGCAATCAGCCCCAGCATTTT
CASSKFPFYSNQPQHF
>TRBV5-1|TRBD1|TRBJ2-3|NA
TGCGCCAGCAGCTTGGCCTCGCCAGGGGGTACTAGGGGCACAGATACGCAGTATTTT
CASSLASPGGTRGTDTQYF
>TRBV30|NA|TRBJ2-1|NA
TGTGCCTGGAGTGTTAGTTTTGGCAGGGGCTCCTACAATGAGCAGTTCTTC
CAWSVSFGRGSYNEQFF
>TRBV4-2|TRBD2|TRBJ2-7|NA
TGTGCCAGCAGCCAAGAGGCGGCGGGGGGGCGTTACGAGCAGTACTTC
CASSQEAAGGRYEQYF
>TRBV9|NA|TRBJ2-1|NA
TGTGCCAGCAGCGTAGTAAGCGGGTCCTACAATGAGCAGTTCTTC
CASSVVSGSYNEQFF
>TRBV2|NA|TRBJ2-7|NA
TGTGCCAGCAGTGAAACCCGACAGAGGAGCTCCTACGAGCAGTACTTC
CASSETRQRSSYEQYF
>TRBV25-1|NA|TRBJ1-2|NA
TGTGCCAGCAGCGGAGGTTTGGATGGCTACACCTTC
CASSGGLDGYTF
>TRBV30|TRBD2|TRBJ2-1|NA
TGTGCCTGGAGTGGCCCGAAGCGGGGATATTACAATGAGCAGTTCTTC
CAWSGPKRGYYNEQFF
>TRBV7-6|TRBD1|TRBJ2-7|NA
TGTGCCAGCAGCCAGCGACAGGGGACCTACGAGCAGTACTTC
CASSQRQGTYEQYF
>TRBV12-5|TRBD1|TRBJ2-7|NA
TGTGCTAGTGGTCCGGGACAGGGGCGAACCTACGAGCAGTACTTC
CASGPGQGRTYEQYF
>TRBV24-1|NA|TRBJ2-7|NA
TGTGCCACCAGTGACCGAAATAAAACTAGGAACGAGCAGTACTTC
CATSDRNKTRNEQYF
>TRBV19|NA|TRBJ1-2|NA
TGTGCCAGCCGACCGGGACAAACATCCGGAGGCTACACCTTC
CASRPGQTSGGYTF
>TRBV15|TRBD2|TRBJ2-1|NA
TGTGCCACCAGCGGGGACTACCACAATGAGCAGTTCTTC
CATSGDYHNEQFF
>TRBV7-8|NA|TRBJ1-1|NA
TGTGCCAGCAGCTTATCTTTGGGGGGCACTGAAGCTTTCTTT
CASSLSLGGTEAFF
>TRBV7-6|NA|TRBJ2-7|NA
TGTGCCAGCAGCCATAGCCGACAGGAACGATCCTACGAGCAGTACTTC
CASSHSRQERSYEQYF
>TRBV29-1|NA|TRBJ1-1|NA
TGCAGCGAGACACGGAACACTGAAGCTTTCTTT
CSETRNTEAFF
>TRBV6-5|NA|TRBJ1-1|NA
TGTGCCAGCAGTTACTCGTTCCGAGGAGGGGTCACTGAAGCTTTCTTT
CASSYSFRGGVTEAFF
>TRBV5-1|NA|TRBJ1-5|NA
TGCGCCAGCAGCTTGGGCGGCGGGGAGCAGCCCCAGCATTTT
CASSLGGGEQPQHF
>TRBV11-3|NA|TRBJ1-1|NA
TGTGCCAGCAGCGAGGGTTGGAGAACCATGAACACTGAAGCTTTCTTT
CASSEGWRTMNTEAFF
>TRBV7-8|NA|TRBJ2-5|NA
TGTGCCAGCAGCTCTACCACTCGGGGGGCTAGTAGGGAGACCCAGTACTTC
CASSSTTRGASRETQYF
>TRBV29-1|TRBD2|TRBJ2-7|NA
TGCAGCGTTGAAGATAGTGGGACTAGCAGCTACGAGCAGTACTTC
CSVEDSGTSSYEQYF
>TRBV19|TRBD2|TRBJ2-7|NA
TGTGCCAGTAGTGGGGGTAGCGGGAGCTCCTACGAGCAGTACTTC
CASSGGSGSSYEQYF
>TRBV19|TRBD1|TRBJ1-2|NA
TGTGCCAGTAGTGCCCGACAGGGTTCTTCCTATGGCTACACCTTC
CASSARQGSSYGYTF
>TRBV5-8|TRBD2|TRBJ2-5|NA
TGTGCCAGCAGTCTAGGTGTGACTAGCGGTTTCCAAGAGACCCAGTACTTC
CASSLGVTSGFQETQYF
>TRBV3-1/TRBV3-2|TRBD1|TRBJ1-1|NA
TGTGCCAGCAGCTCAGGGGGGTACACTGAAGCTTTCTTT
CASSSGGYTEAFF
>TRBV19|TRBD1|TRBJ1-6|NA
TGTGCCAGTAGTATGGACAGGGGTGGCTCCTATAATTCACCCCTCCACTTT
CASSMDRGGSYNSPLHF
>TRBV27|TRBD2|TRBJ2-1|NA
TGTGCCAGCAGTTTACGGCTAGCGGGAGGGAATGAGCAGTTCTTC
CASSLRLAGGNEQFF
>TRBV14|TRBD2|TRBJ2-3|NA
TGTGCCAGCAGCCGTATTGGGCTAGCGGGGACCACAGATACGCAGTATTTT
CASSRIGLAGTTDTQYF
>TRBV29-1|TRBD1|TRBJ1-2|NA
TGCAGCGCTACAGGGGGGGCTAACTATGGCTACACCTTC
CSATGGANYGYTF
>TRBV14|NA|TRBJ1-6|NA
TGTGCCAGCAGGGCAGCGGGGTCACCCCTCCACTTT
CASRAAGSPLHF
>TRBV19|NA|TRBJ1-4|NA
TGTGCCAGTAGTATTGGGGGGTGGGAGAATGAAAAACTGTTTTTT
CASSIGGWENEKLFF
>TRBV9|TRBD2|TRBJ2-3|NA
TGTGCCAGCAGCGTAGCGGGAGGAGCTACAGATACGCAGTATTTT
CASSVAGGATDTQYF
>TRBV15|NA|TRBJ1-2|NA
TGTGCCACCAGCAGAGATTCGGGGGGAATCCATCGCTTC
CATSRDSGGIHRF
>TRBV20-1|TRBD2|TRBJ2-1|NA
TGCAGTGCTAGTCCGGGACTAGCGGGACATGAGCAGTTCTTC
CSASPGLAGHEQFF
>TRBV6-2/TRBV6-3|TRBD1|TRBJ2-7|once
TGTGCCAGCAGCCGCGCCGGGACAGGGACTTCCTACGAGCAGTACTTC
CASSRAGTGTSYEQYF
>TRBV6-5|TRBD1|TRBJ1-3|NA
TGTGCCAGCTGGACAGGGGACTCTGGAAACACCATATATTTT
CASWTGDSGNTIYF
>TRBV7-9|NA|TRBJ2-3|NA
TGTGCCAGCAGCTTAGGAGGGAGGAAGAATACAGATACGCAGTATTTT
CASSLGGRKNTDTQYF
>TRBV30|TRBD1|TRBJ1-2|NA
TGTGCCTGGAGCGCAACCTCACAGCCCGGGACAGGGAAAGGTGGCTACACCTTC
CAWSATSQPGTGKGGYTF
>TRBV30|NA|TRBJ1-5|NA
TGTGCCTGGAGTCTCGGTAAATCCCAGCCCCAGCATTTT
CAWSLGKSQPQHF
>TRBV28|NA|TRBJ1-1|NA
TGTGCCAGCGGCATCTCAGGGCCACGTACTGAAGCTTTCTTT
CASGISGPRTEAFF
>TRBV6-5|NA|TRBJ1-1|NA
TGTGCCAGCAGCCGCGGACACGTCTCAGTTGCTTTCTTT
CASSRGHVSVAFF
>TRBV5-4|NA|TRBJ2-7|few
TGTGCCAGCAGCTCGCCAGCCCTCGGGGAGCAGTACTTC
CASSSPALGEQYF